This is a list of T cell receptor beta chains from one sample in a study of cytomegalovirus exposure and HLA in healthy donors. Assay: immunoSEQ multiplex PCR; the TCRdb copy retains only in-frame clones and omits some. The data contain some 120,000 clones, around 80% of them singletons. The sequenced material came from PBMCs. Receptor source: a woman between 45 and 65 years old in good health and CMV-seropositive. The CDR3 runs from the conserved cysteine through the conserved F or W. The order of the fields is V gene, clone size, J gene, D gene, CDR3 protein, CDR3 DNA. D genes are given only for firm matches. Only part of the rows carry a size: once, few, many, or a class if the clone is expanded.

TRBV2,.,TRBJ2-7,TRBD2,CASSEGAGYLSYEQYF,TGTGCCAGCAGTGAGGGAGCGGGATACCTCTCCTACGAGCAGTACTTC
TRBV25-1,.,TRBJ1-2,TRBD1,CASSGGPGYTF,TGTGCCAGTTCAGGGGGACCCGGCTACACCTTC
TRBV23-1,once,TRBJ2-1,TRBD2,CASSQPALAGGPMSSYNEQFF,TGCGCCAGCAGTCAACCGGCCCTAGCGGGAGGGCCTATGAGCTCCTACAATGAGCAGTTCTTC
TRBV30,.,TRBJ1-1,TRBD1,CAWSQGAHTEAFF,TGTGCCTGGAGCCAGGGGGCCCACACTGAAGCTTTCTTT
TRBV27,.,TRBJ2-2,TRBD2,CASRGTSGAGELFF,TGTGCCAGCAGGGGGACTAGCGGGGCCGGGGAGCTGTTTTTT
TRBV19,.,TRBJ2-2,.,CASTMHELPGELFF,TGTGCCAGTACCATGCATGAGTTACCCGGGGAGCTGTTTTTT
TRBV6-1,once,TRBJ2-3,TRBD2,CASSTTSGGRDTQYF,TGTGCCAGCAGTACAACTAGCGGGGGTAGGGATACGCAGTATTTT
TRBV6-5,.,TRBJ2-7,TRBD2,CASRKPGTSGGEQYF,TGTGCCAGCAGGAAACCTGGGACTAGCGGGGGCGAGCAGTACTTC
TRBV6-5,.,TRBJ2-4,.,CASRSTRGNIQYF,TGTGCCAGCAGGTCCACACGAGGAAACATTCAGTACTTC
TRBV7-7,.,TRBJ2-2,TRBD1,CASSATGGTGELFF,TGTGCTAGCAGCGCTACAGGGGGCACCGGGGAGCTGTTTTTT
TRBV18,.,TRBJ2-7,TRBD1,CASSPGTGGTYEQYF,TGTGCCAGCTCACCAGGGACAGGGGGGACCTACGAGCAGTACTTC
TRBV13,.,TRBJ2-1,TRBD2,CASSPGRGAYNEQFF,TGTGCCAGCAGCCCCGGGAGGGGGGCCTACAATGAGCAGTTCTTC
TRBV5-1,.,TRBJ2-1,TRBD1,CASSYRQGMGNEQFF,TGCGCCAGCAGCTATAGACAGGGTATGGGAAATGAGCAGTTCTTC
TRBV2,.,TRBJ1-2,.,CASSDLQEAGYTF,TGTGCCAGCAGTGATTTGCAGGAAGCCGGCTACACCTTC
TRBV4-2,.,TRBJ2-7,TRBD2,CASSQDASGVSYEQYF,TGTGCCAGCAGCCAAGATGCGAGCGGGGTAAGCTACGAGCAGTACTTC
TRBV2,.,TRBJ1-6,.,CASSDRGGGLFRSPLHF,TGTGCCAGCAGTGATCGAGGGGGGGGATTGTTTCGTTCACCCCTCCACTTT
TRBV7-2,.,TRBJ2-7,TRBD2,CASSLSGLGEQYF,TGTGCCAGCAGCTTATCGGGACTAGGGGAGCAGTACTTC
TRBV29-1,few,TRBJ1-1,.,CSVAVSGDLTEAFF,TGCAGCGTTGCGGTATCAGGGGATCTCACTGAAGCTTTCTTT
TRBV7-3,.,TRBJ1-1,.,CASSSQRETEAFF,TGTGCCAGCAGCTCCCAAAGAGAGACTGAAGCTTTCTTT
TRBV23-1,.,TRBJ1-3,.,CASSQPDQGCSGNTIYF,TGCGCCAGCAGTCAACCTGATCAGGGCTGCTCTGGAAACACCATATATTTT
TRBV29-1,.,TRBJ2-7,.,CSAGGQYEQYF,TGCAGCGCCGGGGGACAGTACGAGCAGTACTTC
TRBV4-1,.,TRBJ2-5,TRBD1,CASSQAGTGERQTQYF,TGCGCCAGCAGCCAAGCCGGGACAGGGGAAAGACAGACCCAGTACTTC
TRBV27,.,TRBJ2-4,.,CASSPEGLAKNIQYF,TGTGCCAGCAGTCCGGAGGGACTAGCCAAAAACATTCAGTACTTC
TRBV5-5,.,TRBJ2-3,.,CASSPHIDANGEAHF,TGTGCCAGCAGCCCCCATATCGACGCGAATGGCGAGGCCCATTTT
TRBV5-1,.,TRBJ2-3,.,CASSGGVNTDTQYF,TGCGCCAGCAGCGGAGGAGTAAACACAGATACGCAGTATTTT
TRBV7-9,.,TRBJ2-7,.,CASSLFGSSYEQYF,TGTGCCAGCAGCTTGTTCGGGAGCTCCTACGAGCAGTACTTC
TRBV11-2,.,TRBJ2-3,.,CASSLDRDTQYF,TGTGCCAGCAGCTTAGATCGAGATACGCAGTATTTT
TRBV9,.,TRBJ2-2,.,CASSVDGGTGELFF,TGTGCCAGCAGCGTAGACGGGGGAACCGGGGAGCTGTTTTTT
TRBV4-1,.,TRBJ1-3,.,CASSQDIRNTIYF,TGCGCCAGCAGCCAAGATATTCGAAACACCATATATTTT
TRBV6-5,once,TRBJ2-7,.,CASSSVVAYEQYF,TGTGCCAGCAGTTCGGTGGTTGCCTACGAGCAGTACTTC
TRBV9,.,TRBJ1-1,TRBD1,CASSPRQGGTTEAFF,TGTGCCAGCAGCCCCCGACAGGGGGGGACCACTGAAGCTTTCTTT
TRBV4-1,.,TRBJ2-7,.,CASSQVGGANYEQYF,TGCGCCAGCAGCCAAGTCGGGGGAGCTAACTACGAGCAGTACTTC